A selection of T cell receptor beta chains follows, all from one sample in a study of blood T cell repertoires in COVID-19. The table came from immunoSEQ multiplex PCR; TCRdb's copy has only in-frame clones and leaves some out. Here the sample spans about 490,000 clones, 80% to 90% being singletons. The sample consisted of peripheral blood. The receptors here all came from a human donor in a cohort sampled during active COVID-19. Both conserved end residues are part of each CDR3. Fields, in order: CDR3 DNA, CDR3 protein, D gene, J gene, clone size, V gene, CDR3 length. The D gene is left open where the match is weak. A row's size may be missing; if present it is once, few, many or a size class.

cdr3_nt: TGTGCCACCAGTGATCACGGACTAGCGGGAGGCTACAATGAGCAGTTCTTC; cdr3_aa: CATSDHGLAGGYNEQFF; d_call: TRBD2; j_call: TRBJ2-1; clone_size: .; v_call: TRBV24-1; cdr3_length: 17
cdr3_nt: TGTGCCAGTAGTATGGGCCAGGGAATTTACTATGGCTACACCTTC; cdr3_aa: CASSMGQGIYYGYTF; d_call: .; j_call: TRBJ1-2; clone_size: .; v_call: TRBV19; cdr3_length: 15
cdr3_nt: TGTGCCAGCAGCGCCCCTGGAGGTACGAACACTGAAGCTTTCTTT; cdr3_aa: CASSAPGGTNTEAFF; d_call: .; j_call: TRBJ1-1; clone_size: .; v_call: TRBV9; cdr3_length: 15
cdr3_nt: TGTGCCAGCAGCCTCCTGGGCCAGAGAGATCAGCCCCAGCATTTT; cdr3_aa: CASSLLGQRDQPQHF; d_call: .; j_call: TRBJ1-5; clone_size: .; v_call: TRBV7-2; cdr3_length: 15
cdr3_nt: TGTGCCAGCAGAGGGGGATGGGGACAAGAGACCCAGTACTTC; cdr3_aa: CASRGGWGQETQYF; d_call: .; j_call: TRBJ2-5; clone_size: .; v_call: TRBV2; cdr3_length: 14
cdr3_nt: TGTGCCAGCAGGACTAGCGGCAGCTCCTACGAGCAGTACTTC; cdr3_aa: CASRTSGSSYEQYF; d_call: TRBD2; j_call: TRBJ2-7; clone_size: .; v_call: TRBV2; cdr3_length: 14
cdr3_nt: TGTGCCTGGGCCGGGACAGACAATCAGCCCCAGCATTTT; cdr3_aa: CAWAGTDNQPQHF; d_call: TRBD1; j_call: TRBJ1-5; clone_size: .; v_call: TRBV30; cdr3_length: 13
cdr3_nt: TGTGCCAGCAGTTTATCGAGCGGAAAAGGGTCCCAGTACTTC; cdr3_aa: CASSLSSGKGSQYF; d_call: .; j_call: TRBJ2-5; clone_size: .; v_call: TRBV27; cdr3_length: 14
cdr3_nt: TGCAGCGTCGAGAAACAGGGGCGGGAGACCCAGTACTTC; cdr3_aa: CSVEKQGRETQYF; d_call: TRBD1; j_call: TRBJ2-5; clone_size: .; v_call: TRBV29-1; cdr3_length: 13
cdr3_nt: TGTGCCTGGAGTAGCGGGGTTGAAGGAGGCTACACCTTC; cdr3_aa: CAWSSGVEGGYTF; d_call: .; j_call: TRBJ1-2; clone_size: .; v_call: TRBV30; cdr3_length: 13
cdr3_nt: TGCAGCGTTGCGGGTCAGTCAGCTAATCATGGCTACACCTTC; cdr3_aa: CSVAGQSANHGYTF; d_call: .; j_call: TRBJ1-2; clone_size: .; v_call: TRBV29-1; cdr3_length: 14
cdr3_nt: TGTGCCTGGAGATATCCCTCGGGGAATGAGCAGTTCTTC; cdr3_aa: CAWRYPSGNEQFF; d_call: .; j_call: TRBJ2-1; clone_size: .; v_call: TRBV30; cdr3_length: 13
cdr3_nt: TGTGCCAGCGACGACGATGGGAACAGGAAAGCTTTCTTT; cdr3_aa: CASDDDGNRKAFF; d_call: .; j_call: TRBJ1-1; clone_size: .; v_call: TRBV12-3/TRBV12-4; cdr3_length: 13
cdr3_nt: TGTGCCAGCAGTTACTCCGGGACTAGCGGGGCGTACGAGCAGTACTTC; cdr3_aa: CASSYSGTSGAYEQYF; d_call: TRBD2; j_call: TRBJ2-7; clone_size: .; v_call: TRBV6-5; cdr3_length: 16
cdr3_nt: TGTGCCAGCAGCGTGGAAGGACTAGCGGGGAGCACAGATACGCAGTATTTT; cdr3_aa: CASSVEGLAGSTDTQYF; d_call: TRBD2; j_call: TRBJ2-3; clone_size: .; v_call: TRBV9; cdr3_length: 17
cdr3_nt: TGTGCCAGCAGCTCCAGATACAACACTGAAGCTTTCTTT; cdr3_aa: CASSSRYNTEAFF; d_call: .; j_call: TRBJ1-1; clone_size: .; v_call: TRBV7-6; cdr3_length: 13
cdr3_nt: TGTGCCAGCAGCGACCCGGGGGGTTCATTTTACATTCAGTACTTC; cdr3_aa: CASSDPGGSFYIQYF; d_call: TRBD2; j_call: TRBJ2-4; clone_size: .; v_call: TRBV5-4; cdr3_length: 15
cdr3_nt: TGTGCCAGCAGTTACTCGACACATCCTAAAGGTTCACCCCTCCACTTT; cdr3_aa: CASSYSTHPKGSPLHF; d_call: .; j_call: TRBJ1-6; clone_size: .; v_call: TRBV6-5; cdr3_length: 16
cdr3_nt: TGTGCCAGCAGTTACTCAACAGGGGTTTATGAAAAACTGTTTTTT; cdr3_aa: CASSYSTGVYEKLFF; d_call: TRBD1; j_call: TRBJ1-4; clone_size: .; v_call: TRBV6-5; cdr3_length: 15
cdr3_nt: TGTGCCAGCAGTGACGGGACACTCAACACCGGGGAGCTGTTTTTT; cdr3_aa: CASSDGTLNTGELFF; d_call: .; j_call: TRBJ2-2; clone_size: .; v_call: TRBV6-4; cdr3_length: 15
cdr3_nt: TGTGCCAGCAGTGCAAGGGGGACAGGGGCTTATGGCTACACCTTC; cdr3_aa: CASSARGTGAYGYTF; d_call: TRBD1; j_call: TRBJ1-2; clone_size: .; v_call: TRBV28; cdr3_length: 15
cdr3_nt: TGTGCCAGCAGCTTGGTAGGGACAGGGTCATATACGCAGTATTTT; cdr3_aa: CASSLVGTGSYTQYF; d_call: TRBD1; j_call: TRBJ2-3; clone_size: .; v_call: TRBV5-4; cdr3_length: 15
cdr3_nt: TGTGCCAGCTCACCGCCTAGCGGGAGGGCTGGGGCCAACGTCCTGACTTTC; cdr3_aa: CASSPPSGRAGANVLTF; d_call: TRBD2; j_call: TRBJ2-6; clone_size: few; v_call: TRBV18; cdr3_length: 17
cdr3_nt: TGTGCCAGCAGCTTGGCCTTCGGGACACACACCGGGGAGCTGTTTTTT; cdr3_aa: CASSLAFGTHTGELFF; d_call: .; j_call: TRBJ2-2; clone_size: once; v_call: TRBV5-6; cdr3_length: 16
cdr3_nt: TGTGCCAGCAGCGTAGGTGACAGGTTCAATCAGCCCCAGCATTTT; cdr3_aa: CASSVGDRFNQPQHF; d_call: .; j_call: TRBJ1-5; clone_size: .; v_call: TRBV9; cdr3_length: 15
cdr3_nt: TGTGCCAGTAGCCCACAGGGGGAGGGCTATGGCTACACCTTC; cdr3_aa: CASSPQGEGYGYTF; d_call: TRBD1; j_call: TRBJ1-2; clone_size: .; v_call: TRBV19; cdr3_length: 14
cdr3_nt: TGTGCCAGCAGTTACCCGGGGGGCTATGGCTACACCTTC; cdr3_aa: CASSYPGGYGYTF; d_call: .; j_call: TRBJ1-2; clone_size: .; v_call: TRBV6-5; cdr3_length: 13
cdr3_nt: TGTGCCTGGAGTGTAAGGGGACAGACTGAAGCTTTCTTT; cdr3_aa: CAWSVRGQTEAFF; d_call: TRBD1; j_call: TRBJ1-1; clone_size: .; v_call: TRBV30; cdr3_length: 13
cdr3_nt: TGTGCCAGCAGCAAATTGGGACAGGCCGAGCGAAACACTGAAGCTTTCTTT; cdr3_aa: CASSKLGQAERNTEAFF; d_call: .; j_call: TRBJ1-1; clone_size: .; v_call: TRBV21-1; cdr3_length: 17
cdr3_nt: TGTGCCAGCAGTGAACGCAGGGGCGGCAATCAGCCCCAGCATTTT; cdr3_aa: CASSERRGGNQPQHF; d_call: .; j_call: TRBJ1-5; clone_size: .; v_call: TRBV2; cdr3_length: 15
cdr3_nt: TGTGCCAGCAGTTTGGGACAAATATCTGGGGCCAACGTCCTGACTTTC; cdr3_aa: CASSLGQISGANVLTF; d_call: .; j_call: TRBJ2-6; clone_size: .; v_call: TRBV27; cdr3_length: 16
cdr3_nt: TGTGCCAGCAGCTCTCGACAGCTGAACACTGAAGCTTTCTTT; cdr3_aa: CASSSRQLNTEAFF; d_call: .; j_call: TRBJ1-1; clone_size: few; v_call: TRBV5-4; cdr3_length: 14
cdr3_nt: TGTGCCAGCAGCCGAGGGCCAGGGGCCACCTACGAGCAGTACTTC; cdr3_aa: CASSRGPGATYEQYF; d_call: .; j_call: TRBJ2-7; clone_size: .; v_call: TRBV3-1/TRBV3-2; cdr3_length: 15
cdr3_nt: TGTGCCAGCAGCTCCGGACTAGCGGGAGGAAACATTCAGTACTTC; cdr3_aa: CASSSGLAGGNIQYF; d_call: TRBD2; j_call: TRBJ2-4; clone_size: .; v_call: TRBV7-3; cdr3_length: 15
cdr3_nt: TGTGCCAGTTCCGAGACTAGCTCCTTCGGGGAGCAGTTCTTC; cdr3_aa: CASSETSSFGEQFF; d_call: TRBD2; j_call: TRBJ2-1; clone_size: .; v_call: TRBV6-5; cdr3_length: 14
cdr3_nt: TGTGCCTGGAGTCTAGGGAAAGGGGCCCAAGAGACCCAGTACTTC; cdr3_aa: CAWSLGKGAQETQYF; d_call: .; j_call: TRBJ2-5; clone_size: .; v_call: TRBV30; cdr3_length: 15
cdr3_nt: TGTGCCAGCAGCGAATCGGGAGCGGGTTTTAGCACAGATACGCAGTATTTT; cdr3_aa: CASSESGAGFSTDTQYF; d_call: .; j_call: TRBJ2-3; clone_size: .; v_call: TRBV6-1; cdr3_length: 17
cdr3_nt: TGTGCCAGCAGCCGAGTTGGTGTCCCGAATGAGCAGTTCTTC; cdr3_aa: CASSRVGVPNEQFF; d_call: .; j_call: TRBJ2-1; clone_size: .; v_call: TRBV7-3; cdr3_length: 14
cdr3_nt: TGTGCCCGTGGGGACAGGGTAAACACCATATATTTT; cdr3_aa: CARGDRVNTIYF; d_call: TRBD1; j_call: TRBJ1-3; clone_size: .; v_call: TRBV30; cdr3_length: 12
cdr3_nt: TGTGCCAGCAGTGAAACGAGACTAGCGGGATCGAACACCGGGGAGCTGTTTTTT; cdr3_aa: CASSETRLAGSNTGELFF; d_call: TRBD2; j_call: TRBJ2-2; clone_size: .; v_call: TRBV2; cdr3_length: 18
cdr3_nt: TGTGCCAGCAGTTACATGCAGAGCAATCAGCCCCAGCATTTT; cdr3_aa: CASSYMQSNQPQHF; d_call: .; j_call: TRBJ1-5; clone_size: .; v_call: TRBV6-5; cdr3_length: 14
cdr3_nt: TGTGCCAGCAGTGGATGGACAAGAACTGAAGCTTTCTTT; cdr3_aa: CASSGWTRTEAFF; d_call: .; j_call: TRBJ1-1; clone_size: few; v_call: TRBV28; cdr3_length: 13
cdr3_nt: TGTGCCAGCAGCCGCACAGCTTCCTACAATGAGCAGTTCTTC; cdr3_aa: CASSRTASYNEQFF; d_call: .; j_call: TRBJ2-1; clone_size: few; v_call: TRBV14; cdr3_length: 14
cdr3_nt: TGTGCCACCAGCAGTAGTTATCGAACGAACACTGAAGCTTTCTTT; cdr3_aa: CATSSSYRTNTEAFF; d_call: .; j_call: TRBJ1-1; clone_size: once; v_call: TRBV15; cdr3_length: 15
cdr3_nt: TGTGCCAGCAGCTCCCTCGAGGACACGGTACCCATCTATGGCTACACCTTC; cdr3_aa: CASSSLEDTVPIYGYTF; d_call: .; j_call: TRBJ1-2; clone_size: .; v_call: TRBV7-8; cdr3_length: 17
cdr3_nt: TGTGCCAGCAGCTCGGGGACAGGGGTCTACGAGCAGTACTTC; cdr3_aa: CASSSGTGVYEQYF; d_call: TRBD1; j_call: TRBJ2-7; clone_size: .; v_call: TRBV5-4; cdr3_length: 14
cdr3_nt: TGTGCCAGCTTTACGGGACTAGCGGGAGGGCCGGTAGATACGCAGTATTTT; cdr3_aa: CASFTGLAGGPVDTQYF; d_call: TRBD2; j_call: TRBJ2-3; clone_size: .; v_call: TRBV28; cdr3_length: 17
cdr3_nt: TGTGCCAGTAGCCCCCGATCTAGCGGGACTCGCAGCGTTCATAAGTACTTC; cdr3_aa: CASSPRSSGTRSVHKYF; d_call: TRBD2; j_call: TRBJ2-5; clone_size: .; v_call: TRBV19; cdr3_length: 17
cdr3_nt: TGCGCCAGCAGCTTACAGGACGGGCGCACAGATACGCAGTATTTT; cdr3_aa: CASSLQDGRTDTQYF; d_call: .; j_call: TRBJ2-3; clone_size: .; v_call: TRBV5-1; cdr3_length: 15
cdr3_nt: TGCGCCAGCAGCCGGGGGGCAGGGAAACCCGGGGAGCTGTTTTTT; cdr3_aa: CASSRGAGKPGELFF; d_call: .; j_call: TRBJ2-2; clone_size: .; v_call: TRBV5-1; cdr3_length: 15
cdr3_nt: TGTGCCAGCAGTTCATTAACCGGGACTAGCGGGGATGAGCAGTTCTTC; cdr3_aa: CASSSLTGTSGDEQFF; d_call: TRBD2; j_call: TRBJ2-1; clone_size: .; v_call: TRBV6-6; cdr3_length: 16
cdr3_nt: TGTGCCAGCAGCTGGGACAGGGGGCAATACGAGCAGTACTTC; cdr3_aa: CASSWDRGQYEQYF; d_call: TRBD1; j_call: TRBJ2-7; clone_size: once; v_call: TRBV5-4; cdr3_length: 14
cdr3_nt: TGCAGCGTTGAAGATGGGCGGGGAGCTAGCGAGCAGTACTTC; cdr3_aa: CSVEDGRGASEQYF; d_call: .; j_call: TRBJ2-7; clone_size: once; v_call: TRBV29-1; cdr3_length: 14